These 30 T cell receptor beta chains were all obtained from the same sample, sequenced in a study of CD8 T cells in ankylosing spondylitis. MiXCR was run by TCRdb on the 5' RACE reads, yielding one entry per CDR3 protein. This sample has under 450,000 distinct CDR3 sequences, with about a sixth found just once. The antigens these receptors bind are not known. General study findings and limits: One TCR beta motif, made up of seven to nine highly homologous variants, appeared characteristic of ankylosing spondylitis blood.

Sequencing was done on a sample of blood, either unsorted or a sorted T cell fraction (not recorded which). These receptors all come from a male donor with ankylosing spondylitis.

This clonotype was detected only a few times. The CDR3 nucleotides read TGCAGTGCTCACACAGGGGGCCGGGAGACCCAGTACTTC. It yields the protein CSAHTGGRETQYF. The gene calls are TRBV20-1 and TRBJ2-5; the match to TRBD1 covers 9 bases. The CDR3 covers 13 residues. Per the germline V gene, CDR1 is DFQATT and CDR2 is SNEGSKA (reference sequence). Trimming at V came to 5 bases and at J to 5 bases, leaving 6 bases not matched to a gene.

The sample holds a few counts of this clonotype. CDR3: CSAPSGNSYNEQFF. The CDR3 DNA is TGCAGTGCTCCTAGCGGGAACTCCTACAATGAGCAGTTCTTC. This rearrangement joins TRBV20-1 to TRBJ2-1; 9 bases are shared with TRBD2. This CDR3 contains 14 residues. The V and J ends lost 5 bases and 0 bases, in that order; junction bases with no gene match: 2. The V gene's germline CDR1 is DFQATT and CDR2 SNEGSKA (reference sequence).

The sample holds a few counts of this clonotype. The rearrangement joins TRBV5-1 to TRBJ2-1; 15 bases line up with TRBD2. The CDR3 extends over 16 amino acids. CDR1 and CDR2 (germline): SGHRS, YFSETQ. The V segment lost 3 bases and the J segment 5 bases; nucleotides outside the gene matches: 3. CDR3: CASSWGTSGGNNEQFF. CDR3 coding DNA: TGCGCCAGCAGCTGGGGGACTAGCGGGGGGAACAATGAGCAGTTCTTC.

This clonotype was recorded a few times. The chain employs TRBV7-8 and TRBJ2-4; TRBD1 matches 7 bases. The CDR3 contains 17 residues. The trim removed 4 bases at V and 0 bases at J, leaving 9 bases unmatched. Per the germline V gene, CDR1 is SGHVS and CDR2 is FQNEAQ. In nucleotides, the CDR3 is TGTGCCAGCAGCTCTGGACAGGCCGTGTTAGCCAAAAACATTCAGTACTTC. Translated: CASSSGQAVLAKNIQYF. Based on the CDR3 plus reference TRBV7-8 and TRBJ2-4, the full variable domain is GAGVSQSPRYKVAKRGQDVALRCDPISGHVSLFWYQQALGQGPEFLTYFQNEAQLDKSGLPSDRFFAERPEGSVSTLKIQRTQQEDSAVYLCASSSGQAVLAKNIQYFGAGTRLSVL.

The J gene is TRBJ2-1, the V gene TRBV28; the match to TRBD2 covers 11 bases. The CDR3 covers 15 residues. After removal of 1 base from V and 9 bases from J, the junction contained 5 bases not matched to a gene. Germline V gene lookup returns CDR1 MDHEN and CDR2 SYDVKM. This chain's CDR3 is CASSLSSLAGVEQFF. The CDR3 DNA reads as TGTGCCAGCAGTTTATCCTCACTAGCGGGAGTTGAGCAGTTCTTC.

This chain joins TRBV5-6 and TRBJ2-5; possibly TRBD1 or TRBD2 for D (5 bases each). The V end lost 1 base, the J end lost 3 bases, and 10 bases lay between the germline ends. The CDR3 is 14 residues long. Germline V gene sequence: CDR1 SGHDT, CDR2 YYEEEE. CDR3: CASSLMRDEETQYF. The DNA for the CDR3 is TGTGCCAGCAGCTTGATGAGGGACGAAGAGACCCAGTACTTC.

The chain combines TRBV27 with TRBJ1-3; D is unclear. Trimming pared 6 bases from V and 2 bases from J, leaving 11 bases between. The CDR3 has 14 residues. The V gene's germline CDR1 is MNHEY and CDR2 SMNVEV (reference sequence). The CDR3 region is CASSQGRTGNTIYF. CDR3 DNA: TGTGCCAGCAGCCAAGGGAGGACTGGAAACACCATATATTTT.

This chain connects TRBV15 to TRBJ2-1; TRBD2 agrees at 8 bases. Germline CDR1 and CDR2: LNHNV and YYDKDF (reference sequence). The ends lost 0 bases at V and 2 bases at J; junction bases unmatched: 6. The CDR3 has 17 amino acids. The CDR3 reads CATSRDGLAGPYNEQFF. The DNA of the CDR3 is TGTGCCACCAGCAGAGATGGGTTAGCGGGACCCTACAATGAGCAGTTCTTC.

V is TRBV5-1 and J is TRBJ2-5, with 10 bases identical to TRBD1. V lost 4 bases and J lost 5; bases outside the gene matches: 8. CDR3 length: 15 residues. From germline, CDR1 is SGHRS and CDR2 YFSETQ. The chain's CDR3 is CASSGDRGQVETQYF. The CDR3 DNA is TGCGCCAGCAGCGGAGACAGGGGGCAGGTTGAGACCCAGTACTTC.

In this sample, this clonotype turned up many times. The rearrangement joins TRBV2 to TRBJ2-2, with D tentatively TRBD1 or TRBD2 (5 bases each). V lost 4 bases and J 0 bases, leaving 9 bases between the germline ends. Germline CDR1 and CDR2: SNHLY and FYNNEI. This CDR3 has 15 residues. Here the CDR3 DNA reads TGTGCCAGCAGTGTCCGGGACCCGAACACCGGGGAGCTGTTTTTT. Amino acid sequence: CASSVRDPNTGELFF. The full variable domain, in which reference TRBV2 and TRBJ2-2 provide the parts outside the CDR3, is EPEVTQTPSHQVTQMGQEVILRCVPISNHLYFYWYRQILGQKVEFLVSFYNNEISEKSEIFDDQFSVERPDGSNFTLKIRSTKLEDSAMYFCASSVRDPNTGELFFGEGSRLTVL.

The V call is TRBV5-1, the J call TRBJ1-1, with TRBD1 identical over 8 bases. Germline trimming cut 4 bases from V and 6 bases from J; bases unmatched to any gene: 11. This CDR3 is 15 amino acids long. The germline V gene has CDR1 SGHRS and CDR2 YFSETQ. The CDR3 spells CASSLPRTGRPEAFF. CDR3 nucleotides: TGCGCCAGCAGCCTGCCCAGGACAGGGAGGCCTGAAGCTTTCTTT.

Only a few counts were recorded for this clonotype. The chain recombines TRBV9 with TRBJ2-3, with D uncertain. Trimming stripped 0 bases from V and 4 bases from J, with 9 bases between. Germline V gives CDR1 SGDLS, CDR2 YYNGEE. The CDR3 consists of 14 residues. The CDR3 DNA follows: TGTGCCAGCAGCGTAGGTCCGGGCTCAGATACGCAGTATTTT. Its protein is CASSVGPGSDTQYF.

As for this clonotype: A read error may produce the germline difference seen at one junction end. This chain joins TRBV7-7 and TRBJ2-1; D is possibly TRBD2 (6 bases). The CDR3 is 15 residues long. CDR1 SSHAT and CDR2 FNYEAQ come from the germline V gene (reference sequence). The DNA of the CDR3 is TGTGCTAGCAGCTTAGCGCGGAGGGTCTCCAATGAGCAGTTCTTC. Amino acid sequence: CASSLARRVSNEQFF.

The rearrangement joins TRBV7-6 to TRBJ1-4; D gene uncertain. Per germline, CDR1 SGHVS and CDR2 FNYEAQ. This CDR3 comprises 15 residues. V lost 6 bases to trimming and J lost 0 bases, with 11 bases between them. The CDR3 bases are TGTGCCAGCAGAACGAACGGGGCAACTAATGAAAAACTGTTTTTT. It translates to CASRTNGATNEKLFF.

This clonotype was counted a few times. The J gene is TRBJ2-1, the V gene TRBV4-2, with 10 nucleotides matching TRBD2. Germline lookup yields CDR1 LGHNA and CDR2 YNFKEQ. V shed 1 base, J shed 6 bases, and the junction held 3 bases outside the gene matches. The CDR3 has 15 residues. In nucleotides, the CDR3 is TGTGCCAGCAGCCAAGCTAGCGGGAGTCTCAATGAGCAGTTCTTC. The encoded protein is CASSQASGSLNEQFF.

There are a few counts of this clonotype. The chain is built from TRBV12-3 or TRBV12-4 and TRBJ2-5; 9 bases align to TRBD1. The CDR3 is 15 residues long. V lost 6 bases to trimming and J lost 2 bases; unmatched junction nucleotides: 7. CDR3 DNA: TGTGCCAGCAGCCCGCCGGGACAGGGACAAGAGACCCAGTACTTC. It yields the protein CASSPPGQGQETQYF.

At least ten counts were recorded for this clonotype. The CDR3 here is CASSLDYRVQETQYF. The DNA of the CDR3 is TGTGCCAGCAGCCTAGATTATAGGGTCCAAGAGACCCAGTACTTC. The chain uses TRBV7-2 and TRBJ2-5; D ambiguous. This CDR3 has 15 residues. Trimming removed 5 bases at V and 1 base at J, with 14 bases between. CDR1 is SGHTA, CDR2 FQGNSA, per germline. Complete variable domain (other parts from reference TRBV7-2 and TRBJ2-5): GAGVSQSPSNKVTEKGKDVELRCDPISGHTALYWYRQSLGQGLEFLIYFQGNSAPDKSGLPSDRFSAERTGGSVSTLTIQRTQQEDSAVYLCASSLDYRVQETQYFGPGTRLLVL.

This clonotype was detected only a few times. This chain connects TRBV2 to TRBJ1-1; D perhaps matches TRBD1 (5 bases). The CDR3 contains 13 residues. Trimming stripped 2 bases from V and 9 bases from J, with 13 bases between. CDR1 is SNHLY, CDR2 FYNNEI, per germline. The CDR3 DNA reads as TGTGCCAGCAGTGAATGGGGGGGGGGACAAGCTTTCTTT. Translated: CASSEWGGGQAFF.

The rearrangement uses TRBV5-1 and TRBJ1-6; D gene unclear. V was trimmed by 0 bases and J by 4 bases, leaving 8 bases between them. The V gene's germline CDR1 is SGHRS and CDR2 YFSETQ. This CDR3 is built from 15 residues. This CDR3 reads CASSLAPEYNSPLHF. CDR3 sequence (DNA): TGCGCCAGCAGCTTGGCCCCGGAATATAATTCACCCCTCCACTTT.

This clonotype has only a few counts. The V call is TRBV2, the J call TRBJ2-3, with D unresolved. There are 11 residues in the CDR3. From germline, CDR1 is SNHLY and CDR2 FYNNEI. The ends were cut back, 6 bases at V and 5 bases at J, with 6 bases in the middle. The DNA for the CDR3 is TGTGCCAGCAGGTTAAAAGATACGCAGTATTTT. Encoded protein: CASRLKDTQYF.

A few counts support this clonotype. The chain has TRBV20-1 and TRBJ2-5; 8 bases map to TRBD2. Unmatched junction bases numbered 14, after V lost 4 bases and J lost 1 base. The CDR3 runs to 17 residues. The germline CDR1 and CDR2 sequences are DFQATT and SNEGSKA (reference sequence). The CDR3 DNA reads TGCAGTGCTACACAATGGCGGGGGGCTACCTTCCAAGAGACCCAGTACTTC. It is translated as CSATQWRGATFQETQYF.

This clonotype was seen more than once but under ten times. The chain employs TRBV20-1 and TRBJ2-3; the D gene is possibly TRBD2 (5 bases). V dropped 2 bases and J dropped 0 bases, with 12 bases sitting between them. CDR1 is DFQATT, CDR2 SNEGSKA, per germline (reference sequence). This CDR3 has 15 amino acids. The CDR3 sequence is CSARPTRTSTDTQYF. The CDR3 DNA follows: TGCAGTGCTAGACCTACAAGGACTAGCACAGATACGCAGTATTTT.

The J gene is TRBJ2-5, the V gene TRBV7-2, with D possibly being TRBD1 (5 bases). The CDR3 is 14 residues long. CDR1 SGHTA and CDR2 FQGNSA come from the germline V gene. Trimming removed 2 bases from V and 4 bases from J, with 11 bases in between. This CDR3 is CASSLTRVGETQYF. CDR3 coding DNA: TGTGCCAGCAGCTTAACCAGGGTGGGAGAGACCCAGTACTTC.

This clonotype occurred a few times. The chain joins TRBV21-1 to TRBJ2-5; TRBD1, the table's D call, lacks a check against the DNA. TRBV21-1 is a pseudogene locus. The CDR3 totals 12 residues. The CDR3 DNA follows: TGTGCCAGCCTACAGGGCCAAGAGACCCAGTACTTC. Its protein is CASLQGQETQYF.

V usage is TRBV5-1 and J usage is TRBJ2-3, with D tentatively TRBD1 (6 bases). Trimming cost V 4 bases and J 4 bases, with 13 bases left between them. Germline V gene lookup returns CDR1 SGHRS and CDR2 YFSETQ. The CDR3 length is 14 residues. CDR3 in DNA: TGCGCCAGCAGCCTAACAGGGTCCCCAGATACGCAGTATTTT. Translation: CASSLTGSPDTQYF.

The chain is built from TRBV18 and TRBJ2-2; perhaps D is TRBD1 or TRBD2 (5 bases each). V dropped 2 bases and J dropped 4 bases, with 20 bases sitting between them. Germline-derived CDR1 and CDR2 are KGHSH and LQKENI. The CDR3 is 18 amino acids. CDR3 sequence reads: CASSPGSGITGGTGELFF. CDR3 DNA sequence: TGTGCCAGCTCACCAGGTTCGGGAATTACAGGAGGCACCGGGGAGCTGTTTTTT.

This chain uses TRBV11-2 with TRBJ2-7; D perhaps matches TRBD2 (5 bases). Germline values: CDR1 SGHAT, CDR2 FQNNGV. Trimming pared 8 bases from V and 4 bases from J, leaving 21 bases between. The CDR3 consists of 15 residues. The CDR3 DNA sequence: TGTGCCAGCGCCACCTCGGGGTCCGCCTTTTACGAGCAGTACTTC. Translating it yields CASATSGSAFYEQYF.

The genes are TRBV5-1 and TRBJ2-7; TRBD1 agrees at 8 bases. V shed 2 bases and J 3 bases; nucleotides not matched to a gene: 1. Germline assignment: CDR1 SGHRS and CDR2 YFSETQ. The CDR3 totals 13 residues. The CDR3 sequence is CASSFDRGYEQYF. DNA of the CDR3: TGCGCCAGCAGCTTCGACAGGGGCTACGAGCAGTACTTC.

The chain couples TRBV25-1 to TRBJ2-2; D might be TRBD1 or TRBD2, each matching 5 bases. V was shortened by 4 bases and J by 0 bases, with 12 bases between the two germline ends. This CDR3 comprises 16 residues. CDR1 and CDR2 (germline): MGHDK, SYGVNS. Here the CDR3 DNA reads TGTGCCAGCAGTGGGGGGTTGAACGCGAACACCGGGGAGCTGTTTTTT. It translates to CASSGGLNANTGELFF.

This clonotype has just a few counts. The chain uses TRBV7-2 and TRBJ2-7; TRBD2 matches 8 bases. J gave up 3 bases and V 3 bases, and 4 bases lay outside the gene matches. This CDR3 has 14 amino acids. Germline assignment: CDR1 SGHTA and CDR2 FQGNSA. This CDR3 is CASSFGTSSYEQYF. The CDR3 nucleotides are TGTGCCAGCAGCTTCGGGACTAGTAGCTACGAGCAGTACTTC. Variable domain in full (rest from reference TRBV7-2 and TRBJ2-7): GAGVSQSPSNKVTEKGKDVELRCDPISGHTALYWYRQSLGQGLEFLIYFQGNSAPDKSGLPSDRFSAERTGGSVSTLTIQRTQQEDSAVYLCASSFGTSSYEQYFGPGTRLTVT.